Described below is a single TCR beta chain sequence and its context. The target of this receptor is not known. No much larger clone is present one base from it, and per-base qualities are unavailable. These data are taken from a study of PD-1 blockade in classical Hodgkin lymphoma (dated by TCRdb to 2018 to 2021). For the study in its entirety: Nivolumab dosing was 3 mg/kg intravenously every 2 weeks, continuing until either disease progression or unacceptable toxicity. A peripheral blood immune signature of response to PD-1 blockade in classical Hodgkin lymphoma was defined using TCR beta sequencing and CyTOF.

General study outcomes and caveats: The study covered only a single clinical trial cohort, and the causes of the repertoire differences, possibly disease activity or prior therapy, were still not defined. Lower diversity was observed in patients in whom nivolumab was started less than 1 year after ASCT, and these patients were excluded from later analyses so that confounding by immune reconstitution would be avoided. Baseline TCR diversity was reported as lower in newly diagnosed patients than in healthy donors, and lower still in relapsed/refractory patients. Trial patients achieving complete response had baseline diversity similar to newly diagnosed patients, whereas partial responders and progressors had significantly lower diversity. A significant rise by C4D1 was seen in CD4+ but not CD8+ TCR diversity (p=0.0027 vs p=0.16), with the rise being most apparent in complete responders (p=0.02).

Sample time point, as interpreted from the label and publication: cycle 1 day 1 (C1D1), immediately before nivolumab initiation. Every trial patient had relapsed after autologous stem cell transplantation, and cohorts A, B and C differed in prior brentuximab vedotin exposure. The trial cohort was composed of under 70 patients with relapsed/refractory classical Hodgkin lymphoma, for whom complete response, partial response or progressive disease was recorded as best overall response. Single-agent nivolumab was administered to trial patients in the multi-cohort phase II CheckMate 205 trial. Best overall response was determined by an independent review committee according to the 2007 International Working Group response criteria. Trial PBMCs were collected immediately before nivolumab initiation (C1D1) and during therapy at cycle 2 day 1 and cycle 4 day 1. Peripheral blood was collected in 8 mL Vacutainer Cell Preparation Tubes, from which PBMCs were isolated by centrifugation and then cryopreserved.

Genomic DNA was extracted with the Qiagen DNeasy kit from unsorted PBMCs and from negatively selected CD4+ and CD8+ fractions. TCR beta CDR3 regions were amplified by immunoSEQ multiplex PCR using primers annealing to V and J segments. A synthetic immune receptor repertoire was used to minimize amplification bias, and remaining bias was computationally removed after sequencing. In the original analysis: Custom Python scripts were used to quantify repertoire diversity as the Shannon entropy index. Unsorted, CD4+ and CD8+ repertoires were analyzed separately, except in combined analyses where CD4+ and CD8+ sequences were merged in silico. A clone was considered expanded if an increase in frequency of at least 2-fold after treatment relative to C1D1 was found, and a pseudocount of 0.5 was applied to clones undetected at baseline. Singleton clones were defined as clones with 0 or 1 copy at C1D1, and non-singleton clones were defined as clones with 2 or more copies. Clones expanded in unsorted samples were assigned a CD4+, CD8+ or unknown annotation through matching of protein sequences in sorted samples from the same patient. Wilcoxon tests on paired samples were used to test changes in diversity from C1D1 to C4D1. TCRdb took this table from immuneACCESS and kept in-frame rearrangements with V and J called. Such tables lack part of the clones; where checked against another copy, unresolved V genes explain under half of the gap, and the rest is unexplained. That table supplies the V and J calls and clone size; D and trimming were determined from the DNA. For this sample there are some 10,000 clones; about 85% appear just once. Of the sample, around 30% falls within the top ten clones.

The CDR3, from cysteine to phenylalanine, totals 14 residues. Only the CDR3 region is kept as DNA, spanning 42 bases read in frame from base 1. CDR1 and CDR2, per the germline V gene (reference sequence), are SGHKS and YYEKEE. V is clipped by 2 bases and J by 2 bases, and the sequence between their germline boundaries is 8 bases long. The material was peripheral blood mononuclear cells (PBMCs), obtained at baseline. This clonotype was obtained from a human donor with classical Hodgkin lymphoma. The chain couples TRBV5-5 to TRBJ1-5; tentative D gene TRBD1, with 5 bases matching. The DNA sequence is as follows: TGTGCCAGCAGCTTCCGGGACGGCAATCAGCCCCAGCATTTT. The encoded protein is CASSFRDGNQPQHF.